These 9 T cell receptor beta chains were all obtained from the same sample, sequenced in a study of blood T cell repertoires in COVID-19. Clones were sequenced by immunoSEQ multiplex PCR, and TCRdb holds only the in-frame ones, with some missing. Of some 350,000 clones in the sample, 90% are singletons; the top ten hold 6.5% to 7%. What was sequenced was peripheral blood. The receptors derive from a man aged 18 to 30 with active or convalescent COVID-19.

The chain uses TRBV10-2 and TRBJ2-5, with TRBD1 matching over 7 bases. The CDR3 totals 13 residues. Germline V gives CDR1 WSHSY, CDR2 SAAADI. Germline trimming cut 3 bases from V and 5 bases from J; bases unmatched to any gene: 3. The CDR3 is CASSDGRGETQYF. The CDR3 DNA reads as TGCGCCAGCAGTGATGGCAGGGGGGAGACCCAGTACTTC.

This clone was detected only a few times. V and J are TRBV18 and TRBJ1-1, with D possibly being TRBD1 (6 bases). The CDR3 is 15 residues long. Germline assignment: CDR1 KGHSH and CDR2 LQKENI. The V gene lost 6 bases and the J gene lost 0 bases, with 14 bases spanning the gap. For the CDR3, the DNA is TGTGCCAGCTCCCCGACGCAGGGGATGAACACTGAAGCTTTCTTT. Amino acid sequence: CASSPTQGMNTEAFF.

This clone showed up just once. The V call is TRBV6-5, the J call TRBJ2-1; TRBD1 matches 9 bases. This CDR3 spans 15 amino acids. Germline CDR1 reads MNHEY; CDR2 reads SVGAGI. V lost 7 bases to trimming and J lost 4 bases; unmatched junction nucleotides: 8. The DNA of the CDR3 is TGTGCCAGCACCAGGACAGGGGTCTCGTACAATGAGCAGTTCTTC. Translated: CASTRTGVSYNEQFF.

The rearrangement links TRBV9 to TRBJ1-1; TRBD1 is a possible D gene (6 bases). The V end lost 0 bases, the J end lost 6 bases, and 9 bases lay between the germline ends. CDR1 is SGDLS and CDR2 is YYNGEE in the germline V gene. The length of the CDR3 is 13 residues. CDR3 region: CASSVVPGAEAFF. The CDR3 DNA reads TGTGCCAGCAGCGTAGTACCAGGGGCTGAAGCTTTCTTT.

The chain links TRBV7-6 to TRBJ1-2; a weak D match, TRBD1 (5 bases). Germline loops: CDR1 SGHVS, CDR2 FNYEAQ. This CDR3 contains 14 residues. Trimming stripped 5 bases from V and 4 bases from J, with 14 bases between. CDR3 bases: TGTGCCAGCAGCCAAGACGGGGGTGGCTATGGCTACACCTTC. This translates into CASSQDGGGYGYTF. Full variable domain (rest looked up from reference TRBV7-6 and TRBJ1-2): GAGVSQSPRYKVTKRGQDVALRCDPISGHVSLYWYRQALGQGPEFLTYFNYEAQQDKSGLPNDRFSAERPEGSISTLTIQRTEQRDSAMYRCASSQDGGGYGYTFGSGTRLTVV.

The DNA of the CDR3 is TGTGCCAGCTCAAATCAGGGATCCTACGAGCAGTACTTC. Translation: CASSNQGSYEQYF. The chain joins TRBV6-6 to TRBJ2-7, with D possibly being TRBD1 (5 bases). CDR1 MNHNY and CDR2 SVGAGI come from the germline V gene (reference sequence). Between the trimmed V and J ends, which lost 8 bases and 1 base, there was a span of 12 bases. The length of the CDR3 is 13 residues.

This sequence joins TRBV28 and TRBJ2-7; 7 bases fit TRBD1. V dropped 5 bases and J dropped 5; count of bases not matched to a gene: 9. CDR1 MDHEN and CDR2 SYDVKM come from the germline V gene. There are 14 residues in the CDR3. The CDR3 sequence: CASSDRTGRNEQYF. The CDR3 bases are TGTGCCAGCAGTGACCGGACAGGTAGGAACGAGCAGTACTTC.

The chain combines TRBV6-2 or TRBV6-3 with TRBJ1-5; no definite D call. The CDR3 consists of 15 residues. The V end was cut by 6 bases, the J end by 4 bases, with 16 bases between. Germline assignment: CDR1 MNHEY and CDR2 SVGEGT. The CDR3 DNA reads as TGTGCCAGCAGCCCCGGAGCCGTTGGAAATCAGCCCCAGCATTTT. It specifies CASSPGAVGNQPQHF.

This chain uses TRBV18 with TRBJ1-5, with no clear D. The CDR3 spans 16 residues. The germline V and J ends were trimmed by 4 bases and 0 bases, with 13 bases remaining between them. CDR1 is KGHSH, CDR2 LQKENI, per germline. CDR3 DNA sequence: TGTGCCAGCTCACGTGCACCCAGGTCTAGCAATCAGCCCCAGCATTTT. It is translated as CASSRAPRSSNQPQHF.